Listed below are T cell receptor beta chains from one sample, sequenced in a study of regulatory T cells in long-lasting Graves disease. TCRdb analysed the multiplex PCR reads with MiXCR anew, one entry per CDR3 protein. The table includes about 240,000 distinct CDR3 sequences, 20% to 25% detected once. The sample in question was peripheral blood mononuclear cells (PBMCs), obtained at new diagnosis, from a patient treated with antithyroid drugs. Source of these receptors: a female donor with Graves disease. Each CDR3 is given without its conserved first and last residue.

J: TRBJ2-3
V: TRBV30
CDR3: AWSPGVDTQY

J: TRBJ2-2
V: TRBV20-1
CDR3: SARTGANTGELF

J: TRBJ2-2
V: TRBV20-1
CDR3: SVTGTGKLAGTGELF

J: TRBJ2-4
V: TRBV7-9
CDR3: ASSGSFLAKNIQY

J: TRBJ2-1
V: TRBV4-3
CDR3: ASSQELYNEQF

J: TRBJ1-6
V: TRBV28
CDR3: ATYRVGRNPPLH

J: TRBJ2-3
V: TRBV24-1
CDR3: ATSDRGTGGFDTQY

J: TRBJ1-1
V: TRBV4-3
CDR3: ASSQLPGQGFFTEAF

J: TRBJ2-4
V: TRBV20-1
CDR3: SASPRTSGRRDIQY

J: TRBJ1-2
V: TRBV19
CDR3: ASSEPSRTNYGYT

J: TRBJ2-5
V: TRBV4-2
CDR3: ASSQESAETQY

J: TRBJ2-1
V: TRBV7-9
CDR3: ASSPPAGGRYVEQF

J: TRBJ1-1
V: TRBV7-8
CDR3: ATRTGMRRTEAF

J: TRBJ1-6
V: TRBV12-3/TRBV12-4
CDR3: ASSSPVSGSPLH

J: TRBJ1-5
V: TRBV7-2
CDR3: ASSPTWGNQPQH

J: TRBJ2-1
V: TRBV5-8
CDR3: ASSVWTASYNEQF

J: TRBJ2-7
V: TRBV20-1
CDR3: SARGGFRESYEQY

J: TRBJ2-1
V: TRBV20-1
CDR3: SAPGLAGSYNEQF

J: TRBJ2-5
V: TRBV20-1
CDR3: SALVLGETQY

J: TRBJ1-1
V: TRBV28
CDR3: ASSSGQENTEAF

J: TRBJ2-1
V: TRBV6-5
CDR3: ASSFWDRIDEQF

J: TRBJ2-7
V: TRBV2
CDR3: ASSQLAGGVYEQY

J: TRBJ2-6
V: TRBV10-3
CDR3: AIRGVRATSGANVLT

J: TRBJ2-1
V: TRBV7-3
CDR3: ASSLIGNEQF

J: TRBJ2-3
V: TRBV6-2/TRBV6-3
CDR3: ASSYRDTQY